This TCR beta chain is from a study of T cells in Graves' hyperthyroidism and ophthalmopathy. Study information: Before any treatment, at initial diagnosis, peripheral blood was collected. Study results and caveats: Blood samples included most of the expanded thyroid clonotypes exceeding 0.001.

This clonotype was detected a few times. The antigen is undetermined. Germline V gene lookup returns CDR1 MNHEY and CDR2 SMNVEV (reference sequence). The CDR3 has 16 residues. Unmatched junction bases numbered 9, after V lost 6 bases and J lost 7 bases. Amplification targeted TCR beta CDR3 regions from RNA transcripts. The TCR CDR3 was amplified in a first-round RT-PCR using the HTBI primer set. MiXCR, run by TCRdb on the multiplex PCR reads, gives a single entry per CDR3 protein. The table includes about half a million distinct CDR3 sequences, roughly 15% detected once. The specimen was blood. The chain has TRBV27 and TRBJ2-3; 14 bases map to TRBD2. The receptor's source is a woman younger than 45 with Graves' ophthalmopathy. The CDR3 bases are TGTGCCAGCAGCCATGGGACTAGCGGGAGTATAAATACGCAGTATTTT. Translated, it gives CASSHGTSGSINTQYF.